Below are 10 T cell receptor beta chains sequenced from a single sample in a study of T cells in tuberculosis. The repertoire was sequenced with immunoSEQ multiplex PCR; TCRdb's copy has only in-frame clones and lacks some. The sample consists of roughly 41,000 clones, approximately 94% of them appearing once. Material for sequencing was PBMCs. The source of these receptors is a donor aged 10 to 29 with latent tuberculosis or without tuberculosis infection. Some clones in this sample may be carry-over from other donors' samples.

The chain uses TRBV11-2 and TRBJ1-1; unclear D gene. CDR3 length equals 13 residues. The ends were cut back, 4 bases at V and 3 bases at J, with 9 bases in the middle. Looked up from germline, CDR1 is SGHAT and CDR2 is FQNNGV. CDR3 in amino acids: CASSSSRYTEAFF. CDR3 in DNA: TGTGCCAGCAGCTCCTCTCGGTACACTGAAGCTTTCTTT. Together with reference TRBV11-2 and TRBJ1-1, the CDR3 gives the full variable domain: EAGVAQSPRYKIIEKRQSVAFWCNPISGHATLYWYQQILGQGPKLLIQFQNNGVVDDSQLPKDRFSAERLKGVDSTLKIQPAKLEDSAVYLCASSSSRYTEAFFGQGTRLTVV.

The chain couples TRBV9 to TRBJ2-2; TRBD1 matches at 9 bases. The CDR3 spans 15 residues. The germline CDR1 and CDR2 sequences are SGDLS and YYNGEE. Losses at the gene ends were 3 bases for V and 5 bases for J; bases not matched to a gene: 5. CDR3 residues: CASSDRGRDTGELFF. CDR3 in DNA: TGTGCCAGCAGCGACAGGGGGCGAGATACCGGGGAGCTGTTTTTT. The full variable domain, rest sourced from reference TRBV9 and TRBJ2-2, is DSGVTQTPKHLITATGQRVTLRCSPRSGDLSVYWYQQSLDQGLQFLIQYYNGEERAKGNILERFSAQQFPDLHSELNLSSLELGDSALYFCASSDRGRDTGELFFGEGSRLTVL.

The chain combines TRBV4-3 with TRBJ1-3, with D uncertain. The germline V gene has CDR1 LGHNA and CDR2 YSLEER. CDR3 length: 17 residues. V lost 2 bases and J 2 bases, leaving 16 bases between the germline ends. The CDR3 nucleotides read TGCGCCAGCAGCCAAAGGTCAATTGAAGGAGCTGGAAACACCATATATTTT. Translating it yields CASSQRSIEGAGNTIYF.

This sequence joins TRBV6-1 and TRBJ1-5; D unresolved. Germline V CDR1 and CDR2: MNHNS, SASEGT. The CDR3 is 12 residues long. Trimming shortened V by 6 bases and J by 5 bases, and 8 bases separated the two germline ends. This CDR3 reads CASRTDYQPQHF. Written as DNA, the CDR3 is TGTGCCAGCAGGACTGACTATCAGCCCCAGCATTTT.

This clone appeared a single time. The rearrangement links TRBV19 to TRBJ1-1; tentative D call: TRBD1 (6 bases). The CDR3 contains 14 residues. Germline V gives CDR1 LNHDA, CDR2 SQIVND (reference sequence). The V end lost 9 bases, the J end lost 7 bases, and 21 bases lay between the germline ends. CDR3 region: CASLDGRGGGEAFF. CDR3 in DNA: TGTGCCAGCCTGGACGGGAGAGGGGGGGGTGAAGCTTTCTTT. The entire variable domain, with the rest obtained from reference TRBV19 and TRBJ1-1, is as follows: DGGITQSPKYLFRKEGQNVTLSCEQNLNHDAMYWYRQDPGQGLRLIYYSQIVNDFQKGDIAEGYSVSREKKESFPLTVTSAQKNPTAFYLCASLDGRGGGEAFFGQGTRLTVV.

The chain links TRBV6-5 to TRBJ1-2, with TRBD1 as a possible D gene (5 bases). CDR3 size: 14 residues. Trimming removed 5 bases from V and 5 bases from J, with 15 bases in between. Germline V gene data show CDR1 as MNHEY and CDR2 as SVGAGI. The DNA of the CDR3 is TGTGCCAGCAGTGGGGGGGGAAATACTTATGGCTACACCTTC. This sequence encodes CASSGGGNTYGYTF.

The V and J genes are TRBV11-2 and TRBJ2-2; weak D call: TRBD2 (5 bases). The V end was cut by 3 bases, the J end by 7 bases, with 6 bases between. CDR3 length equals 12 residues. Germline assignment: CDR1 SGHAT and CDR2 FQNNGV. In DNA form, the CDR3 reads TGTGCCAGCAGCTTCGCGGGCGGGGAGCTGTTTTTT. Translation gives CASSFAGGELFF.

This CDR3 reads CASSLVEDIQYF. CDR3 DNA sequence: TGTGCCAGCTCTCTTGTCGAGGACATTCAGTACTTC. This rearrangement joins TRBV2 to TRBJ2-4, with D unresolved. Deletions cut 8 bases from V and 8 bases from J, with 13 bases between. Germline V gives CDR1 SNHLY, CDR2 FYNNEI. This CDR3 spans 12 amino acids.

The genes are TRBV19 and TRBJ1-3, with a tentative D call TRBD1 (6 bases). Per germline, CDR1 LNHDA and CDR2 SQIVND (reference sequence). V shed 3 bases and J shed 0 bases, with 18 bases lying between them. The CDR3 contains 18 residues. The CDR3 nucleotides read TGTGCCAGTAGTATCCGCCCCGGGACACGTAGCTCTGGAAACACCATATATTTT. Residues: CASSIRPGTRSSGNTIYF.

The chain employs TRBV2 and TRBJ1-1; D may be TRBD1 (6 bases). Between the trimmed V and J ends, which lost 6 bases and 8 bases, there was a span of 13 bases. Per the germline V gene, CDR1 is SNHLY and CDR2 is FYNNEI. The CDR3 has 12 residues. CDR3 region: CASSGGGREAFF. The CDR3 coding sequence is TGTGCCAGCAGCGGGGGCGGGAGGGAAGCTTTCTTT.